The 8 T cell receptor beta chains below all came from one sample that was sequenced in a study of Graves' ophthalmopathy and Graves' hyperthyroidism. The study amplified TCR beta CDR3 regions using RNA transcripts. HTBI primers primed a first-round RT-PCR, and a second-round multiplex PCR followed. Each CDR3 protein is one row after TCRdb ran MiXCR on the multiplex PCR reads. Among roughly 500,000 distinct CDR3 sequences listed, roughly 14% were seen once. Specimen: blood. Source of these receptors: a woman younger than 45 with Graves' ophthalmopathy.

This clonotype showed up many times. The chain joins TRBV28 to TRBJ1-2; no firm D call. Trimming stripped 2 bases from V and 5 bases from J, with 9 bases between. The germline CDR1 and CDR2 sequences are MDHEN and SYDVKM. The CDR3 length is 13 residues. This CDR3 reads CASSLGRQYGYTF. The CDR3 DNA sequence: TGTGCCAGCAGTTTAGGACGGCAGTATGGCTACACCTTC.

The CDR3 sequence is CASSQDTAPGSEQYF. CDR3 sequence (DNA): TGTGCCAGCAGCCAAGACACCGCGCCGGGGAGTGAGCAGTACTTC. V is TRBV3-1 and J is TRBJ2-7; maybe TRBD2 (5 bases). The CDR3 sequence is 15 residues long. V was clipped by 0 bases and J by 7 bases, with 16 bases between them. From germline, CDR1 is LGHDT and CDR2 YNNKEL (reference sequence).

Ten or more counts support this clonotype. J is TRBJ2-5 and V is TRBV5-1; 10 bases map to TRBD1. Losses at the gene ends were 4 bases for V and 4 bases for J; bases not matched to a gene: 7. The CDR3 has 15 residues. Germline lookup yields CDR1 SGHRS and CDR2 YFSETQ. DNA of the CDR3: TGCGCCAGCAGCAAAGGACAGGGGGACGGAGAGACCCAGTACTTC. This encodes CASSKGQGDGETQYF.

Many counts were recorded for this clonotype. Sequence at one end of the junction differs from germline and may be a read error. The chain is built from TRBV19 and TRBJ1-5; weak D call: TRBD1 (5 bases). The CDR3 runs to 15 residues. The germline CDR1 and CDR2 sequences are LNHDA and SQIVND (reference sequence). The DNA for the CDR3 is TGTGCCAGCAGTAATGAGGGAGTGGGGCGTCAGCCCCAGCATTTT. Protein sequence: CASSNEGVGRQPQHF.

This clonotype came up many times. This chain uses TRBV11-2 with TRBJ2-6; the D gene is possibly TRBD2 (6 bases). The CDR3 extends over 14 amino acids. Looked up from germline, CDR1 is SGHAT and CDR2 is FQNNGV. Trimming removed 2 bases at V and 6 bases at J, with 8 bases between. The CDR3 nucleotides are TGTGCCAGCAGCTTATGGCGGGAGGCCAACGTCCTGACTTTC. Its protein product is CASSLWREANVLTF.

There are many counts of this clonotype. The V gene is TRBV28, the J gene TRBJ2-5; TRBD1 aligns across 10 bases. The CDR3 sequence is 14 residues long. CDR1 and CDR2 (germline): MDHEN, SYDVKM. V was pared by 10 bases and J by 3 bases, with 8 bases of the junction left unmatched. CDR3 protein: CATHRTGGKETQYF. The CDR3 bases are TGTGCCACTCACAGGACAGGGGGAAAAGAGACCCAGTACTTC.

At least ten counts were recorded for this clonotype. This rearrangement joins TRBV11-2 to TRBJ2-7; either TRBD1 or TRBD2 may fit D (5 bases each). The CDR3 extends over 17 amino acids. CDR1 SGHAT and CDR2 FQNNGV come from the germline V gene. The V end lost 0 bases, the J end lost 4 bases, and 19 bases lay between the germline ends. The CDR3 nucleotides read TGTGCCAGCAGCTTAGATGGAGACGACAGAGGCGGGTACGAGCAGTACTTC. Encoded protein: CASSLDGDDRGGYEQYF.

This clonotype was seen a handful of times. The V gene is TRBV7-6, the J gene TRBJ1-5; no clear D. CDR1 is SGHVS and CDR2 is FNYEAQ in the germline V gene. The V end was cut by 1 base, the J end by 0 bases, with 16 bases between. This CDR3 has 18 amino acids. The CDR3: CASSLGVQPTHSNQPQHF. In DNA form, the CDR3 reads TGTGCCAGCAGCTTAGGGGTACAGCCGACTCATAGCAATCAGCCCCAGCATTTT.